The 18 T cell receptor beta chains listed next were all sequenced from one sample in a study of T-cell reconstitution after alpha-beta-depleted transplantation in children. A library of TCRbeta sequences, prepared with unique molecular identifiers, was generated. One entry per CDR3 protein results from TCRdb running MiXCR on the PCR reads. The sample comprises about 200,000 distinct CDR3 sequences, 6.3% of which are singletons, and about 5% rests with the top ten. Sequences were derived from PBMCs, sampled before TCRalphabeta/CD19-depleted stem cell transplant. The receptors here all came from a girl under three years old with combined immunodeficiency, due to receive a stem cell transplant.

In this sample, this clonotype turned up many times. The rearrangement uses TRBV11-2 and TRBJ2-1; tentative D call: TRBD2 (6 bases). Germline V lookup: CDR1 SGHAT, CDR2 FQNNGV. Trimming left V 6 bases short and J 8 bases short, with 29 bases between. This CDR3 is built from 18 residues. CDR3 amino acids: CASSSMRASAQTKDEQFF. The DNA for the CDR3 is TGTGCCAGCAGTTCTATGCGGGCTAGCGCTCAAACCAAGGATGAGCAGTTCTTC.

To note about this clonotype: A clone one base away is much larger, so this may be a read error. The CDR3 spells CVISEGDDEQYF. The CDR3 coding sequence is TGTGTCATCAGTGAGGGGGACGACGAGCAGTACTTC. The chain employs TRBV10-3 and TRBJ2-7, with D perhaps TRBD1 (6 bases). The CDR3 length is 12 residues. Per germline, CDR1 ENHRY and CDR2 SYGVKD.

This clonotype was seen at least ten times. This chain uses TRBV27 with TRBJ2-3; no clear D. Germline CDR1 is MNHEY and CDR2 is SMNVEV (reference sequence). The ends were cut back, 10 bases at V and 2 bases at J, with 10 bases in the middle. CDR3 length: 12 residues. CDR3 sequence reads: CATRGFTDTQYF. In DNA form, the CDR3 reads TGTGCCACCCGTGGGTTCACAGATACGCAGTATTTT.

This clonotype was found once. The chain couples TRBV2 to TRBJ2-1, with D uncertain. V lost 5 bases to trimming and J lost 2 bases, with 16 bases between them. The CDR3 sequence is 16 residues long. The germline V gene has CDR1 SNHLY and CDR2 FYNNEI. CDR3 DNA: TGTGCCAGCAGTCAAACAACAGTCGCTCCCTACAATGAGCAGTTCTTC. As protein: CASSQTTVAPYNEQFF.

This clonotype has at least ten counts. The chain couples TRBV7-8 to TRBJ2-1, with TRBD1 identical over 9 bases. Trimming at V came to 5 bases and at J to 2 bases, leaving 4 bases not matched to a gene. CDR3 length: 15 amino acids. The germline gives CDR1 SGHVS, CDR2 FQNEAQ. This CDR3 reads CASSPDRGAYNEQFF. The CDR3 DNA reads as TGTGCCAGCAGCCCGGACAGGGGAGCCTACAATGAGCAGTTCTTC.

This clonotype was detected ten times or more. The J gene is TRBJ2-5, the V gene TRBV24-1; TRBD2 agrees at 8 bases. This CDR3 region has 16 residues. CDR1 KGHDR and CDR2 SFDVKD come from the germline V gene. V lost 1 base and J lost 4; bases outside the gene matches: 7. The CDR3 DNA reads as TGTGCCACCAGTGATTTCTCACGGGGGGGCGGAGAGACCCAGTACTTC. The encoded protein is CATSDFSRGGGETQYF.

This clonotype was counted only a few times. The chain carries TRBV19 and TRBJ2-5; D may correspond to TRBD1 or TRBD2 (5 bases each). The CDR3 covers 20 residues. Trimming shortened V by 3 bases and J by 5 bases, and 31 bases separated the two germline ends. Germline CDR1 and CDR2: LNHDA and SQIVND (reference sequence). CDR3 bases: TGTGCCAGTAGTATTGGAGATGGGGGATTAACCGAGTGGAGAATGGAGACCCAGTACTTC. It encodes CASSIGDGGLTEWRMETQYF. The whole variable domain, filled in from reference TRBV19 and TRBJ2-5, reads DGGITQSPKYLFRKEGQNVTLSCEQNLNHDAMYWYRQDPGQGLRLIYYSQIVNDFQKGDIAEGYSVSREKKESFPLTVTSAQKNPTAFYLCASSIGDGGLTEWRMETQYFGPGTRLLVL.

This clonotype was recorded at least ten times. The chain links TRBV7-2 to TRBJ1-5; TRBD1 is a possible D gene (6 bases). The CDR3 runs to 15 residues. CDR1 and CDR2 from the germline V gene are SGHTA and FQGNSA. V was shortened by 0 bases and J by 7 bases, with 13 bases between the two germline ends. CDR3 bases: TGTGCCAGCAGCTTAGCGGGCCTTCAGGGGCAGCCCCAGCATTTT. This gives the protein CASSLAGLQGQPQHF.

Many counts were recorded for this clonotype. The chain joins TRBV20-1 to TRBJ2-1; D possibly corresponds to TRBD2 (6 bases). Germline assignment: CDR1 DFQATT and CDR2 SNEGSKA (reference sequence). V lost 6 bases to trimming and J lost 2 bases, with 20 bases between them. The CDR3 is made up of 16 amino acids. CDR3: CSASFTWDSPYNEQFF. CDR3 nucleotide sequence: TGCAGTGCAAGTTTTACGTGGGACTCCCCCTACAATGAGCAGTTCTTC.

The sample holds many counts of this clonotype. V is TRBV28 and J is TRBJ2-3, with a weak D call TRBD2 (6 bases). This CDR3 contains 15 residues. Trimming shortened V by 4 bases and J by 2 bases, and 13 bases separated the two germline ends. From germline, CDR1 is MDHEN and CDR2 SYDVKM. The CDR3 coding sequence is TGTGCCAGCAGTTCCCCGGGACTCCACACAGATACGCAGTATTTT. Amino acid sequence: CASSSPGLHTDTQYF.

This clonotype was detected many times. The V and J genes are TRBV18 and TRBJ2-6; perhaps D is TRBD1 or TRBD2 (6 bases each). Germline lookup yields CDR1 KGHSH and CDR2 LQKENI. V lost 5 bases to trimming and J lost 5 bases, with 13 bases between them. The CDR3 covers 15 residues. The CDR3 region is CASSEQGLWANVLTF. CDR3 sequence (DNA): TGTGCCAGCTCAGAACAGGGACTCTGGGCCAACGTCCTGACTTTC.

At least ten counts were recorded for this clonotype. The V and J genes are TRBV12-3 or TRBV12-4 and TRBJ2-7, with a possible D match to TRBD2 (6 bases). V lost 6 bases and J lost 6, with 18 bases in between. CDR3 size: 14 residues. The CDR3: CASSWGLYSGEQYF. CDR3 sequence (DNA): TGTGCCAGCAGCTGGGGACTCTATTCGGGCGAGCAGTACTTC.

The V call is TRBV4-1, the J call TRBJ2-7; possibly TRBD1 for D (6 bases). The ends were cut back, 4 bases at V and 4 bases at J, with 11 bases in the middle. Germline V gene lookup returns CDR1 MGHRA and CDR2 YSYEKL. CDR3 length: 13 residues. The DNA for the CDR3 is TGCGCCAGCAGCCTCGGACAGAAGTACGAGCAGTACTTC. Translated, it gives CASSLGQKYEQYF.

The table lists this clonotype with many counts. The V and J genes are TRBV2 and TRBJ1-3; 7 positions match TRBD1. The CDR3 has 15 amino acids. In germline, CDR1 is SNHLY, CDR2 FYNNEI. After removal of 6 bases from V and 0 bases from J, the junction contained 5 bases not matched to a gene. This chain's CDR3 is CASRGTVISGNTIYF. In DNA, the CDR3 is TGTGCCAGCAGGGGGACAGTGATCTCTGGAAACACCATATATTTT.

At least ten counts were recorded for this clonotype. The chain joins TRBV12-3 or TRBV12-4 to TRBJ1-5, with no clear D. This CDR3 has 12 residues. Trimming cost V 6 bases and J 3 bases, with 6 bases left between them. This CDR3 is CASSPINQPQHF. The CDR3 nucleotides read TGTGCCAGCAGCCCAATCAATCAGCCCCAGCATTTT.

There are a few counts of this clonotype. The chain joins TRBV4-3 to TRBJ2-7; D unclear. The CDR3 is made up of 14 amino acids. Germline CDR1 and CDR2: LGHNA and YSLEER. V was shortened by 2 bases and J by 2 bases, with 10 bases between the two germline ends. The CDR3 DNA reads TGCGCCAGCAGCCAATTCAACAGACCCTACGAGCAGTACTTC. As protein: CASSQFNRPYEQYF.

This clonotype occurred many times. The genes are TRBV6-1 and TRBJ2-7; tentative D call: TRBD1 (6 bases). Trimming took 5 bases from V and 1 from J, leaving 12 bases between them. Germline CDR1 reads MNHNS; CDR2 reads SASEGT. The CDR3 consists of 14 residues. DNA for the CDR3: TGTGCCAGCAGTCTCGGGACATTTTCCTACGAGCAGTACTTC. It specifies CASSLGTFSYEQYF.

At least ten counts were recorded for this clonotype. DNA for the CDR3: TGCGCCAGCAGCCCCGAGACAGGGTTGCAAGAGACCCAGTACTTC. Amino acid sequence: CASSPETGLQETQYF. This chain uses TRBV5-1 with TRBJ2-5; 7 nucleotides align to TRBD1. Germline CDR1 and CDR2: SGHRS and YFSETQ. The CDR3 totals 15 residues. Germline trimming cut 4 bases from V and 2 bases from J; bases unmatched to any gene: 8. Based on the CDR3 plus reference TRBV5-1 and TRBJ2-5, the full variable domain is KAGVTQTPRYLIKTRGQQVTLSCSPISGHRSVSWYQQTPGQGLQFLFEYFSETQRNKGNFPGRFSGRQFSNSRSEMNVSTLELGDSALYLCASSPETGLQETQYFGPGTRLLVL.